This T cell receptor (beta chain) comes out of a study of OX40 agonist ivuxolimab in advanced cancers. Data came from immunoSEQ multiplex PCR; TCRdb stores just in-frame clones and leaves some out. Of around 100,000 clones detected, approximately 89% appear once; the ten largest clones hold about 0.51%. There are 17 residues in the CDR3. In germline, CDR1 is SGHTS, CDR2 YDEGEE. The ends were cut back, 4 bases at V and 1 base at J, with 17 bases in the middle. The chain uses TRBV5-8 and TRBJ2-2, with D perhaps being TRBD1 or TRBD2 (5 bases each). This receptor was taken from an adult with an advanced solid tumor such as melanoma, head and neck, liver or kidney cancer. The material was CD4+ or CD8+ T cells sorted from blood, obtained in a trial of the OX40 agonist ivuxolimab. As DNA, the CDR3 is TGTGCCAGCAGCCCAACTTGGGGACCCAAGAACACCGGGGAGCTGTTTTTT. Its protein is CASSPTWGPKNTGELFF.